Below are 22 T cell receptor beta chains sequenced from a single sample in a study of blood T cell repertoires in COVID-19. TCRdb's table, derived via immunoSEQ multiplex PCR, lists solely in-frame clones and lacks some. The table has about 160,000 clones, 65% to 80% seen once. Sample: peripheral blood. These receptors originate from a man aged 55 to 70 with acute or convalescent COVID-19.

The chain links TRBV6-2 or TRBV6-3 to TRBJ1-5; D not resolved. Germline V gives CDR1 MNHEY, CDR2 SVGEGT. CDR3 size: 15 residues. The V gene lost 2 bases and the J gene lost 2 bases, with 10 bases spanning the gap. CDR3 coding DNA: TGTGCCAGCAGTTACCGGGTTTTCGGCAATCAGCCCCAGCATTTT. This codes for CASSYRVFGNQPQHF.

This CDR3 reads CASSVGGQGPYEQYF. The DNA of the CDR3 is TGTGCCAGCAGCGTAGGGGGACAGGGGCCCTACGAGCAGTACTTC. This chain joins TRBV9 and TRBJ2-7; 10 bases match TRBD1. This CDR3 spans 15 amino acids. Germline V CDR1 and CDR2: SGDLS, YYNGEE. Trimming took 0 bases from V and 2 from J; bases not matched to a gene: 2.

The chain uses TRBV19 and TRBJ2-5, with D perhaps matching TRBD2 (7 bases). Germline V gene data show CDR1 as LNHDA and CDR2 as SQIVND (reference sequence). The CDR3 length is 15 residues. V dropped 5 bases and J dropped 1 base, with 14 bases sitting between them. CDR3 DNA: TGTGCCAGTAGTCCCCGGCGGGGGCTCCAAGAGACCCAGTACTTC. Translated: CASSPRRGLQETQYF.

The CDR3 coding sequence is TGCGCCAGCAGCCCGATAGGACAGGGGGTTGGAAACACCATATATTTT. It is translated as CASSPIGQGVGNTIYF. The rearrangement joins TRBV4-1 to TRBJ1-3, with TRBD1 identical over 10 bases. Germline loops: CDR1 MGHRA, CDR2 YSYEKL. The J segment lost 3 bases and the V segment lost 4 bases, leaving 6 bases of the junction unmatched. CDR3 size: 16 residues.

The chain links TRBV6-1 to TRBJ1-4; 9 bases are shared with TRBD1. The germline CDR1 and CDR2 sequences are MNHNS and SASEGT. After removal of 2 bases from V and 3 bases from J, the junction contained 4 bases not matched to a gene. CDR3 length: 16 amino acids. In nucleotides, the CDR3 is TGTGCCAGCAGTGAATATAGGACAGGGGCTAATGAAAAACTGTTTTTT. This codes for CASSEYRTGANEKLFF.

The chain couples TRBV6-6 to TRBJ1-3; TRBD1 agrees at 8 bases. The J segment lost 0 bases and the V segment lost 6 bases, leaving 7 bases of the junction unmatched. The CDR3 has 16 residues. Germline values: CDR1 MNHNY, CDR2 SVGAGI (reference sequence). The CDR3 here is CASREGQAFSGNTIYF. The CDR3 region has the DNA TGTGCCAGCAGAGAGGGACAGGCGTTCTCTGGAAACACCATATATTTT.

This rearrangement joins TRBV10-1 to TRBJ2-3; 7 bases match TRBD1. Trimming took 3 bases from V and 2 from J; bases not matched to a gene: 8. Germline assignment: CDR1 WNHNN and CDR2 SYGVQD (reference sequence). The CDR3 loop spans 16 amino acids. This chain's CDR3 is CASSEPGQSSTDTQYF. CDR3 nucleotides: TGCGCCAGCAGTGAACCGGGACAGTCTTCCACAGATACGCAGTATTTT.

This rearrangement joins TRBV7-9 to TRBJ2-7; no definite D call. The V end was cut by 9 bases, the J end by 0 bases, with 15 bases between. CDR3 length: 14 amino acids. Germline CDR1 is SEHNR and CDR2 is FQNEAQ (reference sequence). CDR3 in amino acids: CASLRSAVSYEQYF. CDR3 in DNA: TGTGCCAGTCTGAGATCCGCCGTCTCCTACGAGCAGTACTTC.

This sequence joins TRBV6-4 and TRBJ2-2, with 7 bases that match TRBD1. The CDR3 is made up of 15 amino acids. V trimming: 6 bases; J trimming: 2 bases; junction bases outside the gene matches: 6. CDR1 is MRHNA and CDR2 is SNTAGT in the germline V gene. CDR3 DNA sequence: TGTGCCAGCAGACACAGGGACAGTAACACCGGGGAGCTGTTTTTT. It codes for CASRHRDSNTGELFF.

The CDR3 spells CASSEYGGSYEQYF. CDR3 sequence (DNA): TGTGCCAGCAGTGAATACGGGGGTTCCTACGAGCAGTACTTC. The V gene is TRBV25-1, the J gene TRBJ2-7; tentatively, D is TRBD2 (6 bases). The CDR3 has 14 amino acids. The germline V gene encodes CDR1 MGHDK and CDR2 SYGVNS. The V and J ends lost 0 bases and 1 base respectively, with 7 bases between them.

V and J are TRBV4-1 and TRBJ1-3; D uncertain. Germline V CDR1 and CDR2: MGHRA, YSYEKL. V was cut by 1 base and J by 2 bases, with 9 bases left in between. The CDR3 has 15 residues. The chain's CDR3 is CASSQAGGAGNTIYF. The CDR3 coding sequence is TGCGCCAGCAGCCAAGCAGGAGGAGCTGGAAACACCATATATTTT.

The chain couples TRBV7-2 to TRBJ2-1, with TRBD1 as a possible D gene (5 bases). V lost 0 bases and J 3 bases, leaving 9 bases between the germline ends. Germline values: CDR1 SGHTA, CDR2 FQGNSA. There are 15 residues in the CDR3. The CDR3 loop reads CASSLAGAYYNEQFF. The CDR3 bases are TGTGCCAGCAGCTTAGCAGGGGCGTACTACAATGAGCAGTTCTTC.

The chain employs TRBV19 and TRBJ1-1, with 11 bases identical to TRBD1. Germline V gene data show CDR1 as LNHDA and CDR2 as SQIVND (reference sequence). The CDR3 contains 16 residues. V lost 5 bases, J lost 5 bases, and 10 bases stayed unmatched. The CDR3, as DNA: TGTGCCAGTAGTTCCCGGACAGGGGGCTCGAGTACTGAAGCTTTCTTT. Residues: CASSSRTGGSSTEAFF. Based on the CDR3 plus reference TRBV19 and TRBJ1-1, the full variable domain is DGGITQSPKYLFRKEGQNVTLSCEQNLNHDAMYWYRQDPGQGLRLIYYSQIVNDFQKGDIAEGYSVSREKKESFPLTVTSAQKNPTAFYLCASSSRTGGSSTEAFFGQGTRLTVV.

In its sample, this clone was seen a few times. CDR3 loop: CASSPAGYSNQPQHF. The CDR3 region has the DNA TGTGCCAGCTCACCAGCAGGGTACAGCAATCAGCCCCAGCATTTT. The chain carries TRBV18 and TRBJ1-5; tentatively, D is TRBD1 (5 bases). Germline CDR1 is KGHSH and CDR2 is LQKENI. The CDR3 is 15 residues long. Trimming removed 2 bases from V and 1 base from J, with 9 bases in between. Complete variable domain (other parts from reference TRBV18 and TRBJ1-5): NAGVMQNPRHLVRRRGQEARLRCSPMKGHSHVYWYRQLPEEGLKFMVYLQKENIIDESGMPKERFSAEFPKEGPSILRIQQVVRGDSAAYFCASSPAGYSNQPQHFGDGTRLSIL.

The chain couples TRBV5-1 to TRBJ2-2; 7 nucleotides agree with TRBD1. Trimming cost V 0 bases and J 5 bases; bases outside gene matches: 7. CDR3 length: 16 amino acids. Germline-derived CDR1 and CDR2 are SGHRS and YFSETQ. In DNA, the CDR3 is TGCGCCAGCAGCTTGGGTCAGGGGGTTCGAACCGGGGAGCTGTTTTTT. Translation gives CASSLGQGVRTGELFF.

The rearrangement uses TRBV7-9 and TRBJ2-3; TRBD2 is a possible D gene (6 bases). Germline assignment: CDR1 SEHNR and CDR2 FQNEAQ (reference sequence). This CDR3 comprises 16 residues. The germline V and J ends were trimmed by 1 base and 1 base, with 12 bases remaining between them. The CDR3 loop is CASSLGMGLRTDTQYF. For the CDR3, the DNA is TGTGCCAGCAGCTTAGGAATGGGACTCCGCACAGATACGCAGTATTTT.

The chain combines TRBV29-1 with TRBJ1-2; D remains ambiguous. This CDR3 spans 13 amino acids. Germline loops: CDR1 SQVTM, CDR2 ANQGSEA. V was clipped by 7 bases and J by 3 bases, with 15 bases between them. DNA of the CDR3: TGCAGCGCCGAGGATAGTGCGGACTATGGCTACACCTTC. Translating gives CSAEDSADYGYTF.

The V call is TRBV14, the J call TRBJ1-6, with 7 nucleotides matching TRBD1. The germline gives CDR1 SGHDN, CDR2 FVKESK. This CDR3 is 16 amino acids long. The V gene end was trimmed by 2 bases and the J gene end by 2 bases; junction bases not matched to a gene: 3. The CDR3 coding sequence is TGTGCCAGCAGCCAAACAGGGGTGGCCTATAATTCACCCCTCCACTTT. Its protein product is CASSQTGVAYNSPLHF.

The chain has TRBV3-1 (or the pseudogene TRBV3-2) and TRBJ1-2, with 7 bases matching TRBD1. The CDR3 is 13 amino acids. The V gene's germline CDR1 is LGHDT and CDR2 YNNKEL (reference sequence). J lost 2 bases, V lost 3 bases, and 0 bases had no gene match. In DNA form, the CDR3 reads TGTGCCAGCAGCCAGGGACAGAACTATGGCTACACCTTC. Protein product: CASSQGQNYGYTF.

The chain joins TRBV3-1 (or the pseudogene TRBV3-2) to TRBJ1-1; D not certain. The CDR3 is 15 amino acids. Germline CDR1 and CDR2: LGHDT and YNNKEL (reference sequence). V lost 0 bases and J lost 0, with 8 bases in between. CDR3: CASSQDNSLNTEAFF. CDR3 bases: TGTGCCAGCAGCCAAGATAACAGCTTGAACACTGAAGCTTTCTTT.

This clone was seen more than once but under ten times. The chain employs TRBV28 and TRBJ1-2; 7 positions agree with TRBD1. Germline CDR1 MDHEN, CDR2 SYDVKM. Trimming at V came to 5 bases and at J to 0 bases, leaving 9 bases not matched to a gene. The CDR3 is 16 residues long. The CDR3 region has the DNA TGTGCCAGCAGTGCGCTGACCCAGGGGGCTAACTATGGCTACACCTTC. Its protein product is CASSALTQGANYGYTF.

This chain links TRBV6-1 with TRBJ2-5, with a possible D match to TRBD2 (6 bases). The germline gives CDR1 MNHNS, CDR2 SASEGT. V lost 1 base to trimming and J lost 6 bases, with 15 bases between them. The CDR3 is made up of 15 amino acids. This chain's CDR3 is CASSEGGGSLKTQYF. The CDR3 region has the DNA TGTGCCAGCAGTGAAGGTGGGGGGAGTTTAAAGACCCAGTACTTC.